One and the same sample provided the 5 T cell receptor beta chains below, sequenced in a study of shared clonotypes between healthy human individuals. The protocol was immunoSEQ multiplex PCR, while the TCRdb copy is restricted to in-frame clones and leaves out a portion. The sample records approximately 500,000 clones, 65% to 85% being singletons. The sequenced material came from PBMCs. The receptors here all came from a woman aged 40 to 50 in good health. Some clones in this sample may be carry-over from other donors' samples.

The rearrangement uses TRBV2 and TRBJ2-2; D might be TRBD1 (5 bases). Germline-derived CDR1 and CDR2 are SNHLY and FYNNEI. The CDR3 is 16 residues long. V lost 4 bases and J lost 1, with 13 bases in between. CDR3 loop: CASSATFTGNTGELFF. The CDR3 region has the DNA TGTGCCAGCAGTGCTACGTTTACAGGGAACACCGGGGAGCTGTTTTTT.

V gene TRBV28 combines with J gene TRBJ2-6, with no clear D. Germline V gives CDR1 MDHEN, CDR2 SYDVKM. This CDR3 has 15 residues. V lost 7 bases and J lost 1, with 11 bases in between. CDR3: CASKGGDSGANVLTF. The CDR3, as DNA: TGTGCCAGCAAGGGTGGAGATTCTGGGGCCAACGTCCTGACTTTC.

About this clone: This likely came from a read error, as a far larger clone is one base away. The sample holds other DNA sequences that translate to the same CDR3. This chain uses TRBV5-1 with TRBJ1-2; 8 nucleotides line up with TRBD1. CDR3 size: 13 residues. Germline CDR1 is SGHRS and CDR2 is YFSETQ. The CDR3 loop is CASSPDRAYGYTF. CDR3 DNA sequence: TGCGCCAGCAGCCCGGACAGGGCCTATGGCTACACATTC.

The V gene is TRBV28, the J gene TRBJ2-2, with TRBD2 matching 13 bases. V lost 5 bases and J lost 6; bases outside the gene matches: 9. This CDR3 contains 17 residues. Germline loops: CDR1 MDHEN, CDR2 SYDVKM. The CDR3: CASSRLAGGPRAGELFF. CDR3 DNA: TGTGCCAGCAGTCGACTAGCGGGAGGCCCCAGGGCCGGGGAGCTGTTTTTT.

Turning to this clone: The junction and the germline gene differ at one end; a read error may be behind it. J is TRBJ2-1 and V is TRBV7-9; D is ambiguous. The CDR3 is made up of 15 amino acids. Germline V gene sequence: CDR1 SEHNR, CDR2 FQNEAQ (reference sequence). DNA of the CDR3: TGTGCCAGCAGCTTAGCTCCAGAGGCCTACAATGAGCGGTTCTTC. Translated: CASSLAPEAYNERFF.